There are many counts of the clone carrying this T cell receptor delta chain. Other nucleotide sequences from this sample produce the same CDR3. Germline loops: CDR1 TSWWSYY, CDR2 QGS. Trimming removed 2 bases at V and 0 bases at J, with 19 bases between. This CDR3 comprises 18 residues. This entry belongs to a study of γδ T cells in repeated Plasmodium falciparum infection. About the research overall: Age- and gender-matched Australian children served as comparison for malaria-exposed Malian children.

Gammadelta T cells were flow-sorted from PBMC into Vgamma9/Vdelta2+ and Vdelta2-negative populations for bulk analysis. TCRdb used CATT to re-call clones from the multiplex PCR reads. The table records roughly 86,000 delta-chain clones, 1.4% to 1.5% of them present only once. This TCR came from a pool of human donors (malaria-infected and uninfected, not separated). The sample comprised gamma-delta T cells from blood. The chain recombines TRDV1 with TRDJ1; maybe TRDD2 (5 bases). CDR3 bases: TGTGCTCTTGGGGAAGAGCTCCTCCTAGGTCCTAACACCGATAAACTCATCTTT. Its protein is CALGEELLLGPNTDKLIF.